Presented here are 7 T cell receptor beta chains from one specimen sequenced in a study of OX40 agonist ivuxolimab in advanced cancers. Libraries were constructed by the immunoSEQ multiplex PCR assay. Here the immuneACCESS table is served through TCRdb, limited to in-frame sequences with V and J called. Missing clones are a known gap in these copies; in checked studies unresolved V genes cover under half, and the rest lacks a known reason. This sample is represented by tens of thousands of clones; approximately 85% of them were singletons. Around 2.4% of the sample rests with the top ten. Specimen: CD4+ or CD8+ T cells sorted from blood, collected in a trial of the OX40 agonist ivuxolimab. All receptors derive from an adult with an advanced solid tumor such as melanoma, head and neck, liver or kidney cancer.

The CDR3 reads CASSVGQGNQPQHF. The CDR3 nucleotides are TGTGCCAGCAGCGTAGGTCAGGGCAATCAGCCCCAGCATTTT. This sequence joins TRBV9 and TRBJ1-5; no definite D call. V shed 0 bases and J shed 2 bases, with 6 bases lying between them. CDR1 is SGDLS, CDR2 YYNGEE, per germline. The CDR3 consists of 14 residues.

This clone showed up just once. The V call is TRBV11-2, the J call TRBJ2-2, with no clear D. The CDR3 spans 14 residues. CDR1 is SGHAT, CDR2 FQNNGV, per germline. Deletions cut 2 bases from V and 6 bases from J, with 10 bases between. The CDR3 bases are TGTGCCAGCAGCTTAATTCGGGCCCCCGGGGAGCTGTTTTTT. Amino acid sequence: CASSLIRAPGELFF.

The chain recombines TRBV18 with TRBJ1-2, with D maybe TRBD1 (6 bases). Looked up from germline, CDR1 is KGHSH and CDR2 is LQKENI. V lost 4 bases and J 4 bases, leaving 16 bases between the germline ends. This CDR3 has 15 residues. CDR3 region: CASSLSDSFFYGYTF. DNA of the CDR3: TGTGCCAGCTCACTGTCGGACAGTTTTTTCTATGGCTACACCTTC.

The chain employs TRBV25-1 and TRBJ1-4, with D maybe TRBD1 (6 bases). The CDR3 length is 14 residues. V shed 3 bases and J shed 7 bases, with 12 bases lying between them. Germline V CDR1 and CDR2: MGHDK, SYGVNS. The CDR3 DNA is TGTGCCAGCAGTGATTGGGGGCGCGGTGAAAAACTGTTTTTT. Protein product: CASSDWGRGEKLFF. Full variable domain (rest looked up from reference TRBV25-1 and TRBJ1-4): EADIYQTPRYLVIGTGKKITLECSQTMGHDKMYWYQQDPGMELHLIHYSYGVNSTEKGDLSSESTVSRIRTEHFPLTLESARPSHTSQYLCASSDWGRGEKLFFGSGTQLSVL.

The chain combines TRBV5-8 with TRBJ2-1; 9 nucleotides line up with TRBD1. Germline V CDR1 and CDR2: SGHTS, YDEGEE. The junction had 8 bases not matched to a gene; V was cut back by 4 bases and J by 0 bases. The CDR3 contains 17 residues. The DNA for the CDR3 is TGTGCCAGCAGCGCCGGGACAGGGAGAAGCTCCTACAATGAGCAGTTCTTC. It codes for CASSAGTGRSSYNEQFF.

The J gene is TRBJ2-3, the V gene TRBV5-1, with D perhaps TRBD1 (6 bases). Looked up from germline, CDR1 is SGHRS and CDR2 is YFSETQ. CDR3 size: 15 residues. With 3 bases removed from V and 2 bases from J, the gap between germline ends came to 13 bases. Here the CDR3 DNA reads TGCGCCAGCAGCTACAACAGGGACATCACAGATACGCAGTATTTT. This gives the protein CASSYNRDITDTQYF.

This clone is termed medium-sized. This chain links TRBV5-1 with TRBJ2-4, with D perhaps matching TRBD1 or TRBD2 (5 bases each). This CDR3 is 15 amino acids long. Germline CDR1 is SGHRS and CDR2 is YFSETQ. The V end was cut by 0 bases, the J end by 7 bases, with 14 bases between. Here the CDR3 DNA reads TGCGCCAGCAGCTTGGAAGGTCAGGGACCCAACATTCAGTACTTC. It translates to CASSLEGQGPNIQYF.